The 31 T cell receptor beta chains in this list originate from one sample, sequenced in a study of esophageal squamous cell carcinoma under preoperative chemotherapy. TCRdb fed the PCR reads into MiXCR, producing one record per CDR3 protein. The sample comprises 9,500 to 11,000 distinct CDR3 sequences, roughly 63% of which are singletons, and over 25% rests with the top ten. Time point of the sample: after preoperative PTX-NDP chemotherapy. Sampling was done from a patient given preoperative chemotherapy. The receptors stem from a human donor with esophageal squamous cell carcinoma. The donor label of this sample is uncertain.

The CDR3 bases are TGCAGTGCTAGATCGAGCGGGAGGGTTGGGAATGAGCAGTTCTTC. Its protein product is CSARSSGRVGNEQFF. This chain uses TRBV20-1 with TRBJ2-1; 10 bases are a match to TRBD2. CDR1 is DFQATT, CDR2 SNEGSKA, per germline (reference sequence). Unmatched junction bases numbered 8, after V lost 2 bases and J lost 7 bases. The CDR3 runs 15 residues.

This clonotype is medium-sized by share. V is TRBV7-2 and J is TRBJ2-1, with a tentative D call TRBD1 (5 bases). The assigned J gene may be wrong: the sequence end matches TRBJ2-7 better. Germline assignment: CDR1 SGHTA and CDR2 FQGNSA. There are 15 residues in the CDR3. The CDR3 spells CASSPLYGAYNEQYF. As DNA, the CDR3 is TGTGCCAGCAGCCCTTTGTATGGGGCCTACAATGAGCAGTACTTC.

The CDR3 sequence is CASSPGWEGDTQYF. In nucleotides, the CDR3 is TGTGCCAGCAGCCCTGGCTGGGAGGGAGATACGCAGTATTTT. This rearrangement joins TRBV6-1 to TRBJ2-3; 7 nucleotides align to TRBD2. CDR1 and CDR2 (germline): MNHNS, SASEGT. After removal of 6 bases from V and 5 bases from J, the junction contained 8 bases not matched to a gene. CDR3 length: 14 residues.

This clonotype was seen a few times. The genes are TRBV27 and TRBJ2-4; 9 bases agree with TRBD1. J lost 1 base, V lost 6 bases, and 7 bases had no gene match. The CDR3 loop spans 16 amino acids. Germline CDR1 is MNHEY and CDR2 is SMNVEV (reference sequence). The CDR3 bases are TGTGCCAGCAGGAGCACAGGGGGCGGTGCCAAAAACATTCAGTACTTC. This encodes CASRSTGGGAKNIQYF.

This clonotype was found a few times. The junction and the germline gene differ at one end; a read error may be behind it. This sequence joins TRBV6-1 and TRBJ2-3, with 10 bases fitting TRBD2. The V gene's germline CDR1 is MNHNS and CDR2 SASEGT. The CDR3 loop spans 14 amino acids. The CDR3 loop reads CAGSGGGGPETQYF. The CDR3 region has the DNA TGTGCGGGCAGCGGGGGGGGTGGCCCAGAGACCCAGTATTTC.

The chain carries TRBV7-2 and TRBJ2-1; 7 nucleotides match TRBD2. V dropped 3 bases and J dropped 10; count of bases not matched to a gene: 12. The CDR3 length is 15 residues. The germline CDR1 and CDR2 sequences are SGHTA and FQGNSA. CDR3 DNA sequence: TGTGCCAGCAGCTTTACGGGAGGAACCCCCTACGAGCAGTTCTTC. Its protein is CASSFTGGTPYEQFF.

Regarding this clonotype: Compared with germline, one end of the junction differs, possibly owing to a read error. V usage is TRBV7-2 and J usage is TRBJ2-4, with D possibly called TRBD1 or TRBD2 (5 bases each). TRBJ2-3 explains the end of the DNA better; the J call may be wrong. The CDR3 spans 16 residues. Germline values: CDR1 SGHTA, CDR2 FQGNSA. The CDR3 DNA sequence: TGTGCCAGCCGCTTATTGGGGGTGCGGGCCAAAGATACGCAGTATTTT. Its translation is CASRLLGVRAKDTQYF.

The chain joins TRBV14 to TRBJ2-7; D tentatively fits TRBD1 or TRBD2 (5 bases each). V lost 0 bases to trimming and J lost 3 bases, with 15 bases between them. The length of the CDR3 is 16 residues. Germline V gene sequence: CDR1 SGHDN, CDR2 FVKESK. The CDR3: CASSQDGTRTGYEQYF. The CDR3 region has the DNA TGTGCCAGCAGCCAAGACGGGACCCGGACCGGCTACGAGCAGTACTTC.

In this sample, this clonotype is medium-sized (0.01 to 0.1%). The chain couples TRBV27 to TRBJ2-3; D is possibly TRBD1 (5 bases). This CDR3 is built from 16 residues. Trimming pared 0 bases from V and 6 bases from J, leaving 16 bases between. Germline lookup yields CDR1 MNHEY and CDR2 SMNVEV (reference sequence). The CDR3 DNA follows: TGTGCCAGCAGTTTATCGCTCCCAGGGTCACATGATACGCAGTATTTT. Translating gives CASSLSLPGSHDTQYF.

In its sample, this clonotype ranks as large (0.1 to 1%). V usage is TRBV6-6 and J usage is TRBJ2-2, with D tentatively TRBD1 (6 bases). V dropped 6 bases and J dropped 9 bases, with 20 bases sitting between them. Germline CDR1 MNHNY, CDR2 SVGAGI (reference sequence). This CDR3 is built from 15 residues. The CDR3 region has the DNA TGTGCCAGCAGCTTTTTTTGGACAGCAAGCCGGGAGCTGTTTTTT. Amino acids: CASSFFWTASRELFF.

The chain employs TRBV6-1 and TRBJ2-3, with 14 bases matching TRBD2. CDR1 is MNHNS, CDR2 SASEGT, per germline. This CDR3 has 22 amino acids. The V and J ends lost 6 bases and 11 bases, in that order; junction bases with no gene match: 31. The DNA of the CDR3 is TGTGCCAGCAGGGGGACTAAGCGGGGGCCGGGACTAGCGGGAGTGGAGACCGGGGAGCAGTATTTT. This gives the protein CASRGTKRGPGLAGVETGEQYF.

The chain recombines TRBV27 with TRBJ2-1; D perhaps matches TRBD2 (5 bases). The better agreement between TRBJ2-7 and the DNA end casts doubt on the J call. Germline CDR1 is MNHEY and CDR2 is SMNVEV (reference sequence). The CDR3 length is 14 residues. The CDR3 coding sequence is TGTGCCAGCTCCACGCGGGTGAGCTCCTACGAGCAGTACTTC. Encoded protein: CASSTRVSSYEQYF.

The chain couples TRBV6-1 to TRBJ2-5, with TRBD2 identical over 11 bases. Germline V gene sequence: CDR1 MNHNS, CDR2 SASEGT. The CDR3 runs to 16 residues. V shed 4 bases and J 11 bases; nucleotides not matched to a gene: 15. The CDR3 sequence: CASSVSLAGGGNEQYF. CDR3 coding DNA: TGTGCCAGCAGTGTCTCTCTAGCGGGAGGTGGGAATGAGCAGTACTTC.

This clonotype was counted a few times. The rearrangement uses TRBV6-5 and TRBJ2-1, with a weak D call TRBD2 (5 bases). The germline V gene has CDR1 MNHEY and CDR2 SVGAGI. This CDR3 contains 15 residues. Trimming removed 0 bases at V and 13 bases at J, with 19 bases between. The CDR3 here is CASSYSASIQETQFF. The CDR3 DNA reads TGTGCCAGCAGTTACTCAGCTAGCATCCAAGAGACCCAGTTCTTC.

This clonotype was counted between two and nine times. At one boundary the junction diverges from the germline segment, which might be a read error. The J gene is TRBJ2-3, the V gene TRBV6-1; D is perhaps TRBD1 or TRBD2 (6 bases each). This CDR3 spans 16 amino acids. Germline assignment: CDR1 MNHNS and CDR2 SASEGT. CDR3 sequence: CASGGLGGSDKETQYF. Written as DNA, the CDR3 is TGTGCCAGCGGGGGGCTTGGGGGAAGCGACAAAGAGACCCAGTACTTT.

This clonotype was counted a single time. One end of the junction varies from germline; a read error may be responsible. The chain has TRBV6-1 and TRBJ2-3; D possibly corresponds to TRBD2 (7 bases). Germline V gene sequence: CDR1 MNHNS, CDR2 SASEGT. This CDR3 has 14 residues. CDR3 amino acids: CASKGGGAKDTQYF. The CDR3 DNA reads as TGTGCCAGCAAGGGGGGAGGGGCCAAAGATACGCAGTATTTC.

This clonotype was seen only a few times. The V gene is TRBV27, the J gene TRBJ2-7, with 11 bases matching TRBD2. CDR3 length equals 17 residues. V shed 4 bases, J shed 0 bases, and the junction held 8 bases outside the gene matches. Per germline, CDR1 MNHEY and CDR2 SMNVEV (reference sequence). The CDR3 reads CASSSDPSGRSSYEQYF. In nucleotides, the CDR3 is TGTGCCAGCAGTTCGGATCCTAGCGGGAGGAGCTCCTACGAGCAGTACTTC.

The rearrangement joins TRBV6-5 to TRBJ2-3; D may be TRBD1 or TRBD2 (5 bases each). The J call is in doubt because the DNA end fits TRBJ2-5 better. CDR3 length equals 15 residues. Per germline, CDR1 MNHEY and CDR2 SVGAGI. In nucleotides, the CDR3 is TGTGCCAGCAGTTATACCAGGGTTCGGGGAGAGACCCAGTACTTC. As protein: CASSYTRVRGETQYF.

This CDR3 is CASRSTLSTNTQYF. CDR3 in DNA: TGTGCCAGCAGATCGACTCTAAGCACAAATACGCAGTACTTC. The rearrangement joins TRBV6-1 to TRBJ2-4; D remains unclear. The CDR3 covers 14 residues. Germline V gene data show CDR1 as MNHNS and CDR2 as SASEGT. Deletions cut 6 bases from V and 13 bases from J, with 22 bases between.

The chain combines TRBV6-4 with TRBJ2-3; D perhaps matches TRBD1 (6 bases). From germline, CDR1 is MRHNA and CDR2 SNTAGT. V gave up 0 bases and J gave up 4 bases, with 8 bases separating them. This CDR3 region has 14 residues. The CDR3 nucleotides read TGTGCCAGCAGTGACTCGAAGGGGGCAGATACGCAGTATTTT. Translating it yields CASSDSKGADTQYF.

This clonotype was detected a few times. The J gene is TRBJ1-6, the V gene TRBV6-1; no reliable D call. V was trimmed by 1 base and J by 4 bases, leaving 8 bases between them. In germline, CDR1 is MNHNS, CDR2 SASEGT. The CDR3 consists of 15 residues. CDR3 sequence: CASSEDEAYNSPLHF. In DNA form, the CDR3 reads TGTGCCAGCAGTGAAGACGAAGCGTATAATTCACCCCTCCACTTT.

This chain links TRBV6-5 with TRBJ2-3; the match to TRBD2 covers 7 bases. V gave up 0 bases and J gave up 5 bases; unmatched junction bases: 8. The CDR3 loop spans 16 amino acids. Germline CDR1 is MNHEY and CDR2 is SVGAGI. The DNA of the CDR3 is TGTGCCAGCAGTTACTCGGGCGGGGGATTCAAAGATACGCAGTATTTT. Encoded protein: CASSYSGGGFKDTQYF.

V usage is TRBV6-1 and J usage is TRBJ2-3; 10 nucleotides line up with TRBD1. Germline V gene sequence: CDR1 MNHNS, CDR2 SASEGT. V lost 4 bases, J lost 1 base, and 5 bases stayed unmatched. This CDR3 spans 16 amino acids. This CDR3 reads CASSARTGGGTDTQYF. For the CDR3, the DNA is TGTGCCAGCAGTGCCCGGACAGGGGGTGGCACAGATACGCAGTATTTT.

As concerns this clonotype: It may be a read error: a sequence one base away is much more abundant. Given the absence of the conserved phenylalanine or tryptophan at the CDR3 end, a read error is likely. J is TRBJ2-5 and V is TRBV10-1; D call uncertain. The J call is uncertain, as TRBJ2-7 better fits the DNA end. CDR3 size: 14 residues. From germline, CDR1 is WNHNN and CDR2 SYGVQD (reference sequence). CDR3 loop: CASSESGSSYEQYL. For the CDR3, the DNA is TGCGCCAGCAGTGAGTCGGGCAGTTCCTACGAGCAGTACTTA.

This CDR3 reads CASSPPQRVFKNEQFF. CDR3 nucleotide sequence: TGTGCCAGCTCACCACCGCAGCGGGTCTTTAAAAATGAGCAGTTCTTC. The chain combines TRBV18 with TRBJ2-1; a possible D gene is TRBD2 (6 bases). Trimming shortened V by 0 bases and J by 7 bases, and 16 bases separated the two germline ends. The CDR3 loop spans 16 amino acids. The germline CDR1 and CDR2 sequences are KGHSH and LQKENI.

This chain links TRBV27 with TRBJ2-3; D remains unclear. CDR1 MNHEY and CDR2 SMNVEV come from the germline V gene (reference sequence). V lost 6 bases, J lost 2 bases, and 18 bases lay in between. The CDR3 sequence is 16 residues long. The CDR3 DNA follows: TGTGCCAGCAGCATAATGGGCAGGATTTTCACAGATACGCAGTATTTT. It codes for CASSIMGRIFTDTQYF.

With respect to this clonotype: This likely comes from a read error, as the CDR3 has no conserved phenylalanine or tryptophan at its end. V usage is TRBV12-3 or TRBV12-4 and J usage is TRBJ2-5; 12 nucleotides agree with TRBD1. The J call may be mistaken, given a closer DNA end match to TRBJ2-7. The length of the CDR3 is 14 residues. CDR3 residues: CASRGQGAGYEQYS. In DNA form, the CDR3 reads TGTGCCAGCAGGGGACAGGGGGCCGGGTACGAGCAGTACTCC.

The rearrangement links TRBV6-1 to TRBJ2-5; weak D call: TRBD1 (6 bases). Matching the DNA end better, TRBJ2-7 makes the J call doubtful. The CDR3 extends over 16 amino acids. The V gene's germline CDR1 is MNHNS and CDR2 SASEGT. The CDR3 protein is CASSLRTATILNEQYF. The CDR3 region has the DNA TGTGCCAGCAGCCTCCGGACAGCGACCATCCTGAACGAGCAGTACTTC.

The chain recombines TRBV6-4 with TRBJ1-1; D gene ambiguous. Germline assignment: CDR1 MRHNA and CDR2 SNTAGT. The CDR3 has 13 amino acids. The V end lost 5 bases, the J end lost 5 bases, and 12 bases lay between the germline ends. DNA of the CDR3: TGTGCCAGCAGTCCGAGGGAGGGTACTGAAGCTTTCTTT. As protein: CASSPREGTEAFF.

This clonotype is medium-sized by share. The chain employs TRBV6-1 and TRBJ2-1; 10 bases line up with TRBD1. This CDR3 contains 14 residues. Per germline, CDR1 MNHNS and CDR2 SASEGT. With 6 bases clipped from V and 6 bases from J, the junction kept 5 bases outside the gene matches. DNA for the CDR3: TGTGCCAGCAGGGACAGGGGGATTACCAATGAGCAGTTCTTC. Translated, it gives CASRDRGITNEQFF.

This clonotype was seen a few times. The chain uses TRBV10-1 and TRBJ2-4, with no clear D. CDR1 WNHNN and CDR2 SYGVQD come from the germline V gene (reference sequence). The CDR3 is made up of 11 amino acids. The germline V and J ends were trimmed by 2 bases and 11 bases, with 7 bases remaining between them. The CDR3 protein is CASSEGLVQYF. DNA of the CDR3: TGCGCCAGCAGTGAGGGTTTGGTTCAGTACTTC.